Each of the 10 T cell receptor beta chains below was sequenced from the same sample in a study of T cells in Graves' hyperthyroidism and ophthalmopathy. The TCR beta CDR3 regions underwent amplification using RNA transcripts as the source. The HTBI primer set drove a first-round RT-PCR of the TCR CDR3. TCRdb called the multiplex PCR reads again in MiXCR, with one record for every CDR3 protein. The table has 550,000 to 850,000 distinct CDR3 sequences, 18% seen once. Sample: blood. All receptors come from a woman aged 45-65 years with Graves' hyperthyroidism that later progressed to Graves' ophthalmopathy.

This clonotype was seen many times. V gene TRBV3-1 combines with J gene TRBJ2-5; D unresolved. With 4 bases removed from V and 1 base from J, the gap between germline ends came to 7 bases. There are 13 residues in the CDR3. The germline V gene encodes CDR1 LGHDT and CDR2 YNNKEL (reference sequence). The CDR3 nucleotides read TGTGCCAGCAGCCCCCAATTCCAAGAGACCCAGTACTTC. It codes for CASSPQFQETQYF.

This clonotype was counted ten times or more. The CDR3 is CASSFRQAYNEQFF. The DNA of the CDR3 is TGTGCCAGCAGCTTCCGACAGGCATACAATGAGCAGTTCTTC. The chain joins TRBV5-6 to TRBJ2-1; possible D gene TRBD1, 6 bases. The germline gives CDR1 SGHDT, CDR2 YYEEEE. Trimming removed 2 bases from V and 4 bases from J, with 10 bases in between. This CDR3 spans 14 amino acids.

Worth noting for this clonotype: It is unclear where the CDR3 begins or ends on the DNA, so no DNA is shown, and the CDR3 is as TCRdb lists it. The chain couples TRBV6-4 to TRBJ1-6; the DNA was not compared with TRBD1, the D call given in the table. Per the germline V gene, CDR1 is MRHNA and CDR2 is SNTAGT. A total of 14 residues make up the CDR3, ends included. This CDR3 reads CASILDRGDSPLHF.

The chain links TRBV3-1 to TRBJ1-2; D unclear. Germline CDR1 reads LGHDT; CDR2 reads YNNKEL (reference sequence). This CDR3 is built from 16 residues. The germline V and J ends were trimmed by 4 bases and 8 bases, with 23 bases remaining between them. CDR3 nucleotides: TGTGCCAGCAGCCCCGGACTCCAGGAAGCTGCACGAGGCTACACCTTC. This translates into CASSPGLQEAARGYTF.

This clonotype was picked up many times. The chain uses TRBV3-1 and TRBJ2-6; the D is unclear. The CDR3 is 14 amino acids. The V end was cut by 1 base, the J end by 1 base, with 2 bases between. From germline, CDR1 is LGHDT and CDR2 YNNKEL (reference sequence). In DNA, the CDR3 is TGTGCCAGCAGCCAAGCATCTGGGGCCAACGTCCTGACTTTC. This sequence encodes CASSQASGANVLTF.

This clonotype was found many times. The genes are TRBV12-3 or TRBV12-4 and TRBJ2-3; D unresolved. The V end lost 7 bases, the J end lost 2 bases, and 13 bases lay between the germline ends. The CDR3 runs to 14 residues. The CDR3 nucleotides are TGTGCCAGCACTCCGGACGGATACACAGATACGCAGTATTTT. It yields the protein CASTPDGYTDTQYF.

This clonotype was observed a handful of times. The CDR3: CASSWGQPYNEQFF. The DNA of the CDR3 is TGTGCCAGCAGCTGGGGACAGCCTTACAATGAGCAGTTCTTC. The chain has TRBV6-1 and TRBJ2-1; 7 bases match TRBD1. The junction had 6 bases not matched to a gene; V was cut back by 6 bases and J by 4 bases. The CDR3 consists of 14 residues. CDR1 MNHNS and CDR2 SASEGT come from the germline V gene.

This clonotype was seen only a few times. The chain carries TRBV4-1 and TRBJ2-3, with 12 bases that match TRBD2. The CDR3 contains 19 residues. V lost 0 bases and J lost 0; bases outside the gene matches: 7. CDR1 and CDR2 from the germline V gene are MGHRA and YSYEKL. CDR3 in DNA: TGCGCCAGCAGCCAAGAGACTAGCGGGGGTATCGTTAGCACAGATACGCAGTATTTT. Protein product: CASSQETSGGIVSTDTQYF.

This clonotype turned up a few times. A single base separates this from a much larger clone, so it may be a read error. The chain employs TRBV2 and TRBJ2-1, with D perhaps assigned TRBD1 or TRBD2 (5 bases each). CDR1 SNHLY and CDR2 FYNNEI come from the germline V gene. V lost 11 bases and J lost 1, with 18 bases in between. The CDR3 is 15 amino acids. The CDR3 sequence is CAAHTGTESYNEQFF. The CDR3 DNA sequence: TGTGCCGCACACACGGGGACCGAGTCCTACAATGAGCAGTTCTTC.

This clonotype was counted ten times or more. This chain connects TRBV11-2 to TRBJ1-5; D not certain. CDR1 and CDR2 from the germline V gene are SGHAT and FQNNGV. This CDR3 is built from 15 residues. V was trimmed by 0 bases and J by 5 bases, leaving 11 bases between them. The CDR3 loop is CASSLDPGPDQPQHF. DNA of the CDR3: TGTGCCAGCAGCTTAGATCCGGGCCCAGATCAGCCCCAGCATTTT.